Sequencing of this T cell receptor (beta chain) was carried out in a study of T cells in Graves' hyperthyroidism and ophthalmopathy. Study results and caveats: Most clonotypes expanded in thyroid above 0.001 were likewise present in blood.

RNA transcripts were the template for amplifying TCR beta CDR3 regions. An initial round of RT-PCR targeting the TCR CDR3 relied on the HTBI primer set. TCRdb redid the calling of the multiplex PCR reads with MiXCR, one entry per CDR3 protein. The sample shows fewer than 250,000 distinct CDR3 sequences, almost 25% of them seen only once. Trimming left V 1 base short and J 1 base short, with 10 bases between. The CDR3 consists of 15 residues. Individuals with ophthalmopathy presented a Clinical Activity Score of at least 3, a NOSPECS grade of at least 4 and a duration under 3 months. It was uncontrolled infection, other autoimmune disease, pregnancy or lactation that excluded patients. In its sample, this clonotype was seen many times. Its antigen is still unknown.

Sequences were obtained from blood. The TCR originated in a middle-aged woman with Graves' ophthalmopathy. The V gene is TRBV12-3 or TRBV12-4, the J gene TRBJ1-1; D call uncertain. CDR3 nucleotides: TGTGCCAGCAGTTTAGACCACAGTTCGAACACTGAAGCTTTCTTT. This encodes CASSLDHSSNTEAFF.